These 8 T cell receptor beta chains were sequenced from one sample in a study of shared clonotypes between healthy human individuals. TCRdb's copy holds only in-frame clones and misses some; the assay was immunoSEQ multiplex PCR. The data show fewer than 600,000 clones, roughly 79% seen once. Source material: PBMCs. The source of these receptors is a woman between 35 and 50 years old in good health. Some clones in this sample may be carry-over from other donors' samples.

The rearrangement joins TRBV4-1 to TRBJ2-5, with 12 nucleotides matching TRBD2. Germline trimming cut 1 base from V and 1 base from J; bases unmatched to any gene: 7. The CDR3 spans 18 residues. Germline values: CDR1 MGHRA, CDR2 YSYEKL. CDR3 residues: CASSQGGLAGGPQETQYF. For the CDR3, the DNA is TGCGCCAGCAGCCAAGGGGGCCTAGCGGGAGGGCCCCAAGAGACCCAGTACTTC.

The V and J genes are TRBV2 and TRBJ1-1, with unresolved D. The CDR3 consists of 12 residues. The germline V and J ends were trimmed by 5 bases and 4 bases, with 8 bases remaining between them. Germline CDR1 and CDR2: SNHLY and FYNNEI. The CDR3 protein is CASSMGGTEAFF. CDR3 nucleotides: TGTGCCAGCAGTATGGGTGGCACTGAAGCTTTCTTT.

The chain couples TRBV28 to TRBJ1-4; 7 nucleotides match TRBD1. The germline gives CDR1 MDHEN, CDR2 SYDVKM. This CDR3 is built from 16 residues. The junction had 12 bases not matched to a gene; V was cut back by 6 bases and J by 5 bases. CDR3 residues: CASRDNRQGLNEKLFF. The DNA of the CDR3 is TGTGCCAGCAGGGACAACCGACAGGGATTGAATGAAAAACTGTTTTTT. The complete variable domain, with remaining parts taken from reference TRBV28 and TRBJ1-4, reads DVKVTQSSRYLVKRTGEKVFLECVQDMDHENMFWYRQDPGLGLRLIYFSYDVKMKEKGDIPEGYSVSREKKERFSLILESASTNQTSMYLCASRDNRQGLNEKLFFGSGTQLSVL.

The gene calls are TRBV19 and TRBJ2-7; D may be TRBD1 or TRBD2 (5 bases each). This CDR3 comprises 15 residues. Trimming left V 2 bases short and J 6 bases short, with 17 bases between. In germline, CDR1 is LNHDA, CDR2 SQIVND (reference sequence). CDR3 bases: TGTGCCAGTAGTATACAGGGACCACCTCCCGCCGAGCAGTACTTC. Its translation: CASSIQGPPPAEQYF.

The chain combines TRBV7-2 with TRBJ2-7; 9 bases fit TRBD1. This CDR3 is built from 15 residues. From germline, CDR1 is SGHTA and CDR2 FQGNSA. Losses at the gene ends were 5 bases for V and 3 bases for J; bases not matched to a gene: 8. The CDR3 DNA reads TGTGCCAGCAGCCTAGAGGGACAGGGCTTCTACGAGCAGTACTTC. Its translation is CASSLEGQGFYEQYF.

The chain employs TRBV7-3 and TRBJ2-7, with TRBD1 matching 9 bases. V lost 0 bases and J lost 1; bases outside the gene matches: 7. This CDR3 has 17 residues. Germline V CDR1 and CDR2: SGHTA, FQGTGA. The CDR3 spells CASSLTSQDRGSYEQYF. The CDR3 region has the DNA TGTGCCAGCAGCTTAACTTCCCAGGACAGGGGTTCCTACGAGCAGTACTTC.

DNA of the CDR3: TGTGCCAGCAGTGAGGGGCTAGCGGGGGAGACCCAGTACTTC. This codes for CASSEGLAGETQYF. The chain is built from TRBV2 and TRBJ2-5; 9 positions match TRBD2. Losses at the gene ends were 3 bases for V and 5 bases for J; bases not matched to a gene: 4. Germline CDR1 reads SNHLY; CDR2 reads FYNNEI. The CDR3 runs to 14 residues.

In this sample, this clone turned up many times. The chain has TRBV7-8 and TRBJ2-2, with a weak D call TRBD2 (5 bases). V was trimmed by 1 base and J by 0 bases, leaving 9 bases between them. CDR3 size: 16 residues. Germline V gene lookup returns CDR1 SGHVS and CDR2 FQNEAQ. DNA for the CDR3: TGTGCCAGCAGCTTAGTCTCCGGGGCGAACACCGGGGAGCTGTTTTTT. Amino acid sequence: CASSLVSGANTGELFF.